The clone carrying this T cell receptor (beta chain) was seen only once. Its matching antigen is unknown. CD45RO-negative CD8 cells positively selected for CCR7 made up the naive population, which excluded terminally differentiated effector memory CD45RA+ cells. Each donor was a Caucasian adult residing in Nashville, Tennessee. This record comes from a study of shared clonotypes between healthy human individuals. Study-wide findings and caveats: Clonotypes which were not shared had lower generation probabilities than clonotypes that all four donors shared.

Researchers divided each subset's genomic DNA evenly across several immunoSEQ plates. TCRdb's table, derived via immunoSEQ multiplex PCR, lists solely in-frame clones and lacks some. This sample carries about 2 million clones, roughly 95% of them seen once, and the ten largest clones take under 1.5%. The material sequenced was naive CD8+ T cells sorted from blood. This receptor was identified in a man in his late teens or twenties in good health.

The CDR3 DNA sequence: TGCGCCAGCAGCCAGAGGGCCGGCGGGGAGCTGTTTTTT. This encodes CASSQRAGGELFF. This chain links TRBV4-1 with TRBJ2-2; a possible D gene is TRBD2 (5 bases). This CDR3 has 13 amino acids. Germline V gives CDR1 MGHRA, CDR2 YSYEKL. The V end was cut by 3 bases, the J end by 7 bases, with 9 bases between.